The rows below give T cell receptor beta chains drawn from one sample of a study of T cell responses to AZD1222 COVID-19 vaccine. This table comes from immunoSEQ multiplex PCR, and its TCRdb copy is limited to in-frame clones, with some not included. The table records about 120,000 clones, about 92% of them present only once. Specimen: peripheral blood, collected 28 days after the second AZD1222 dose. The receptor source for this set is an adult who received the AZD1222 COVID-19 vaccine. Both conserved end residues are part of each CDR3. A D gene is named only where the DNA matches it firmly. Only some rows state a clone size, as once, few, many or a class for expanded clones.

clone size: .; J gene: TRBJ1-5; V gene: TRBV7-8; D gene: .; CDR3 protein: CASSPLLRAGNQPQHF; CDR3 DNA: TGTGCCAGCAGCCCTCTACTAAGGGCAGGAAATCAGCCCCAGCATTTT
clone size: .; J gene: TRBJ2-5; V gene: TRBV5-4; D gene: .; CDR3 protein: CASSYGQSQETQYF; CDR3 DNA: TGTGCCAGCAGCTACGGACAGTCACAAGAGACCCAGTACTTC
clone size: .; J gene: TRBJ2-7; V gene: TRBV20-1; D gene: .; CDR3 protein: CSARVEYEQYF; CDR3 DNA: TGCAGTGCTAGGGTGGAATACGAGCAGTACTTC
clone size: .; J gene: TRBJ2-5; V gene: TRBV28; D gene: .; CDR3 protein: CASSFRRGGQETQYF; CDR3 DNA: TGTGCCAGCAGTTTCAGAAGGGGCGGCCAAGAGACCCAGTACTTC
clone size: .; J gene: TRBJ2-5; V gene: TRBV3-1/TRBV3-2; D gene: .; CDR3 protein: CASSLTAGGETQYF; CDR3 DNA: TGTGCCAGCAGCCTTACCGCCGGGGGAGAGACCCAGTACTTC
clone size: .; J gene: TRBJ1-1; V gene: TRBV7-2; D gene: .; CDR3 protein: CASSFWGSGTEAFF; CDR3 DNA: TGTGCCAGCAGCTTCTGGGGGAGTGGCACTGAAGCTTTCTTT
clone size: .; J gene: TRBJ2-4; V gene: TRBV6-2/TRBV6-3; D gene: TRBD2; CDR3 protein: CASSLGRGRVAKNIQYF; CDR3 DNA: TGTGCCAGCAGTCTGGGGAGGGGAAGAGTAGCCAAAAACATTCAGTACTTC
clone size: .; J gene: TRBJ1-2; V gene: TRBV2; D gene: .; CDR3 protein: CATSRDQGANYGYTF; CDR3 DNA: TGTGCTACCAGCAGGGACCAGGGCGCTAACTATGGCTACACCTTC
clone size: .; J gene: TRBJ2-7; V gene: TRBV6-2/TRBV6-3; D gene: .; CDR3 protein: CASCSWSGASYEQYF; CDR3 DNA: TGTGCCAGCTGTTCATGGTCGGGGGCCTCCTACGAGCAGTACTTC
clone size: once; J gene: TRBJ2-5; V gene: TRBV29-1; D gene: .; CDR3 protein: CSVQEGETQYF; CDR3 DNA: TGCAGCGTTCAAGAGGGAGAGACCCAGTACTTC
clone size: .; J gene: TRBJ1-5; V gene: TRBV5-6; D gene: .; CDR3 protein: CASSTTYNSNQPQHF; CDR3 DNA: TGTGCCAGCAGTACGACGTACAATAGCAATCAGCCCCAGCATTTT
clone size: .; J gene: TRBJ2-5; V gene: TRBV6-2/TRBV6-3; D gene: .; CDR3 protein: CASSYYGGPRAQYF; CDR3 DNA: TGTGCCAGCAGTTACTACGGCGGACCCCGGGCCCAGTACTTC
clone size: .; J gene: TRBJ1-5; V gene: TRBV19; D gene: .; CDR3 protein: CASSIVGDKGQPQHF; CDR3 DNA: TGTGCCAGTAGTATAGTTGGGGATAAGGGTCAGCCCCAGCATTTT
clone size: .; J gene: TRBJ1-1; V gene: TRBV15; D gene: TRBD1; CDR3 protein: CATGTGLTEAFF; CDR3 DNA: TGTGCCACCGGGACAGGGCTCACTGAAGCTTTCTTT
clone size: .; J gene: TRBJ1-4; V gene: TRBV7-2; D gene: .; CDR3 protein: CASSRGGGDEKLFF; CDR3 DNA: TGTGCCAGCAGCCGGGGGGGAGGGGATGAAAAACTGTTTTTT
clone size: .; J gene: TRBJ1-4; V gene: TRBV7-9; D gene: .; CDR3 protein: CASSLSGRGTNEKLFF; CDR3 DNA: TGTGCCAGCAGCCTCTCTGGCCGCGGCACTAATGAAAAACTGTTTTTT
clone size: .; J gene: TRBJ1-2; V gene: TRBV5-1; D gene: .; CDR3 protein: CASSGREGYGYTF; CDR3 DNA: TGCGCCAGCAGTGGCAGGGAGGGGTATGGCTACACCTTC
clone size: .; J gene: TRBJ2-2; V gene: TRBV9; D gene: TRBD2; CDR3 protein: CASSVGLAGHTGELFF; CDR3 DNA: TGTGCCAGCAGCGTAGGCCTAGCGGGACACACCGGGGAGCTGTTTTTT
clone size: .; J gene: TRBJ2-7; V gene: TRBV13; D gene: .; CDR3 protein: CASSPLGTPYEQYF; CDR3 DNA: TGTGCCAGCAGCCCCCTCGGGACCCCCTACGAGCAGTACTTC
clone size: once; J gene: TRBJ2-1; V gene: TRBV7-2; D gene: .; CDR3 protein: CASSSVWPYENNEQFF; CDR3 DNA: TGTGCCAGCAGCTCCGTGTGGCCCTACGAGAACAATGAGCAGTTCTTC
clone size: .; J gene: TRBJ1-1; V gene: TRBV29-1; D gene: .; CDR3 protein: CSVELGARTEAFF; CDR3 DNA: TGCAGCGTTGAGTTGGGGGCGCGCACTGAAGCTTTCTTT
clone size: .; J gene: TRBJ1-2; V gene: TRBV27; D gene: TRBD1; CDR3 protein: CASSLKNPGQGRLYYGYTF; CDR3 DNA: TGTGCCAGCAGTTTGAAGAACCCCGGACAGGGGAGACTGTACTATGGCTACACCTTC
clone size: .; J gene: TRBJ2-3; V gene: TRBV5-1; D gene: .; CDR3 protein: CASTTSSDTDTQYF; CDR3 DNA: TGCGCCAGCACCACTAGCAGCGACACAGATACGCAGTATTTT
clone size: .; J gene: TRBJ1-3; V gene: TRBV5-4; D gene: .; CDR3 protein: CASSLGGPRNTIYF; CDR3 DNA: TGTGCCAGCAGCCTTGGGGGGCCAAGAAACACCATATATTTT
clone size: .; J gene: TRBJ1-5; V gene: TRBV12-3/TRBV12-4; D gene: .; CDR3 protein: CASRGPFNQPQHF; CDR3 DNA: TGTGCCAGCAGAGGACCCTTCAATCAGCCCCAGCATTTT
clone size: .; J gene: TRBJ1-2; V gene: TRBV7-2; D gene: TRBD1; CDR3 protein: CASSSRTGGRDYGYTF; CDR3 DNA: TGTGCCAGCAGCTCTCGGACAGGGGGCCGGGACTATGGCTACACCTTC
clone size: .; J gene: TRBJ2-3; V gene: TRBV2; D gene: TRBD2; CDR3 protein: CASWGAGVADTQYF; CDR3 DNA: TGTGCCAGCTGGGGAGCGGGGGTGGCAGATACGCAGTATTTT
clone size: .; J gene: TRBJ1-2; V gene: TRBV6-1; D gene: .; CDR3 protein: CASSEAGGGNYGYTF; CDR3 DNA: TGTGCCAGCAGTGAAGCAGGGGGGGGTAACTATGGCTACACCTTC
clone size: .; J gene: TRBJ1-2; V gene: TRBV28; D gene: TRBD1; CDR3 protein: CAGRGTGGSGYTF; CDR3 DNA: TGTGCCGGTCGGGGGACAGGAGGTAGTGGCTACACCTTC
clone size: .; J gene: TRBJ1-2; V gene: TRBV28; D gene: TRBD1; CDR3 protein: CASSYPRTGGVYGYTF; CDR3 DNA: TGTGCCAGCAGTTACCCTAGGACAGGGGGCGTTTATGGCTACACCTTC
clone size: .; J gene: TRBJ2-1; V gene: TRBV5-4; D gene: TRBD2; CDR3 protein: CASSYGLAMDEQFF; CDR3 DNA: TGTGCCAGCAGCTATGGACTAGCGATGGATGAGCAGTTCTTC
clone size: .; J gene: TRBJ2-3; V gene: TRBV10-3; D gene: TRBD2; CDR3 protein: CAISTSGSFMDTQYF; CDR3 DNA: TGTGCCATCAGCACTAGCGGGAGTTTCATGGATACGCAGTATTTT
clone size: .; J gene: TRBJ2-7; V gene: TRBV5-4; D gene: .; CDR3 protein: CASSLGEGVGYEQYF; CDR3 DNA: TGTGCCAGCAGCTTGGGGGAAGGAGTAGGCTACGAGCAGTACTTC
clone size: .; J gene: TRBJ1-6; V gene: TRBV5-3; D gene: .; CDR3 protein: CARSLALCSYNSPLHF; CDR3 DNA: TGTGCCAGAAGCTTGGCTCTTTGCTCCTATAATTCACCCCTCCACTTT
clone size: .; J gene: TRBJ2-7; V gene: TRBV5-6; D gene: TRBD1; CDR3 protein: CASSFHPGTGGVEGQYF; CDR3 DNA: TGTGCCAGCAGCTTCCATCCTGGGACAGGGGGCGTTGAGGGGCAGTACTTC
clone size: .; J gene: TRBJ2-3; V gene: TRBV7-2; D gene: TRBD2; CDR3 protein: CASSLQTSGIGDTQYF; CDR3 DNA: TGTGCCAGCAGCTTACAGACTAGCGGGATAGGAGATACGCAGTATTTT
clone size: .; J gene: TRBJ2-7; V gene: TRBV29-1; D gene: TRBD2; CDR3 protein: CSVVTGGVQQYF; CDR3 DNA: TGCAGCGTTGTGACGGGAGGCGTCCAGCAGTACTTC
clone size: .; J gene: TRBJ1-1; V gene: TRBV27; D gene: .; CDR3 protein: CASTLGRGTEAFF; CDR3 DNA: TGTGCCAGCACCTTAGGGCGGGGCACTGAAGCTTTCTTT
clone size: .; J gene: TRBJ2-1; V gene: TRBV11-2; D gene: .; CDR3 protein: CASSLGGESSYNEQFF; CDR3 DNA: TGTGCCAGCAGCTTAGGTGGCGAAAGCTCCTACAATGAGCAGTTCTTC
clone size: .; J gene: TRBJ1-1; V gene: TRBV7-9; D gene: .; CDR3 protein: CASIQGFGTEAFF; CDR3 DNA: TGTGCCAGCATCCAGGGGTTTGGCACTGAAGCTTTCTTT
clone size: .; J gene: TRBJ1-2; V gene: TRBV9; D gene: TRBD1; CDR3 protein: CASSVGPSTGEHGYTF; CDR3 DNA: TGTGCCAGCAGCGTAGGGCCCTCAACAGGGGAGCATGGCTACACCTTC
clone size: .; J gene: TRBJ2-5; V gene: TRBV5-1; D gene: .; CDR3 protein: CASSPGAWDFGKETQYF; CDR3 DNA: TGCGCCAGCAGCCCGGGGGCGTGGGACTTTGGGAAAGAGACCCAGTACTTC
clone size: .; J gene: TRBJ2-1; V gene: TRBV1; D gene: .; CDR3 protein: CTSSQEQGTHTHNEQFF; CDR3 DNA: TGCACCAGCAGCCAAGAGCAGGGGACACACACACACAATGAGCAGTTCTTC
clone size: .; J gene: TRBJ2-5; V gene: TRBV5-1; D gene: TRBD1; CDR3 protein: CASSPGQGGGETQYF; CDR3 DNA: TGCGCCAGCAGCCCGGGACAGGGGGGAGGAGAGACCCAGTACTTC
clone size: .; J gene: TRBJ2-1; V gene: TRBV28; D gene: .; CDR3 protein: CASSGDSRAEQFF; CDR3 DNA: TGTGCCAGCAGTGGCGACTCCCGAGCTGAGCAGTTCTTC